Presented here are 10 T cell receptor beta chains from one specimen sequenced in a study of blood T cell repertoires in COVID-19. Generated by immunoSEQ multiplex PCR, the TCRdb table keeps only in-frame clones and is missing some. The sample lists roughly 32,000 clones; roughly nine tenths were seen once. The sequenced sample was peripheral blood. These receptors all stem from a man aged 45-60 years with active or convalescent COVID-19.

This chain links TRBV27 with TRBJ2-5; 10 nucleotides align to TRBD1. Per the germline V gene, CDR1 is MNHEY and CDR2 is SMNVEV (reference sequence). V shed 6 bases and J 5 bases; nucleotides not matched to a gene: 3. This CDR3 comprises 13 residues. CDR3 nucleotide sequence: TGTGCCAGCAGGGGGACAGGGGAGGAGACCCAGTACTTC. It specifies CASRGTGEETQYF.

This clone has just a few counts. The chain combines TRBV6-1 with TRBJ1-2; 7 bases align to TRBD1. Trimming at V came to 2 bases and at J to 7 bases, leaving 4 bases not matched to a gene. This CDR3 comprises 13 residues. Germline values: CDR1 MNHNS, CDR2 SASEGT. CDR3 nucleotides: TGTGCCAGCAGTGAAAACAGGGGTGCTGGCTACACCTTC. It codes for CASSENRGAGYTF.

The rearrangement uses TRBV18 and TRBJ2-1; 7 bases align to TRBD1. The CDR3 loop spans 13 amino acids. With V trimmed by 5 bases and J by 7 bases, 5 bases remained unmatched. Looked up from germline, CDR1 is KGHSH and CDR2 is LQKENI. The CDR3 sequence: CASSSIQGNEQFF. Written as DNA, the CDR3 is TGTGCCAGCTCATCAATACAGGGGAATGAGCAGTTCTTC.

This chain links TRBV7-9 with TRBJ2-7, with D possibly TRBD1 on 6 matching bases. Trimming removed 5 bases at V and 0 bases at J, with 14 bases between. CDR3 length: 15 amino acids. Germline CDR1 SEHNR, CDR2 FQNEAQ (reference sequence). For the CDR3, the DNA is TGTGCCAGCAGCCCCCAGGGGTCTAGCTCCTACGAGCAGTACTTC. It translates to CASSPQGSSSYEQYF. The full variable domain, in which reference TRBV7-9 and TRBJ2-7 provide the parts outside the CDR3, is DTGVSQNPRHKITKRGQNVTFRCDPISEHNRLYWYRQTLGQGPEFLTYFQNEAQLEKSRLLSDRFSAERPKGSFSTLEIQRTEQGDSAMYLCASSPQGSSSYEQYFGPGTRLTVT.

The chain is built from TRBV5-6 and TRBJ2-2; D possibly corresponds to TRBD1 (5 bases). The V gene's germline CDR1 is SGHDT and CDR2 YYEEEE. This CDR3 comprises 15 residues. Trimming removed 0 bases from V and 1 base from J, with 7 bases in between. CDR3 DNA sequence: TGTGCCAGCAGCTTGGGTGGACAGAACACCGGGGAGCTGTTTTTT. Amino acids: CASSLGGQNTGELFF. Based on the CDR3 plus reference TRBV5-6 and TRBJ2-2, the full variable domain is DAGVTQSPTHLIKTRGQQVTLRCSPKSGHDTVSWYQQALGQGPQFIFQYYEEEERQRGNFPDRFSGHQFPNYSSELNVNALLLGDSALYLCASSLGGQNTGELFFGEGSRLTVL.

The chain carries TRBV4-3 and TRBJ2-7; 8 nucleotides align to TRBD2. The CDR3 consists of 16 residues. Trimming removed 0 bases from V and 2 bases from J; junction bases left unmatched: 6. CDR1 and CDR2 (germline): LGHNA, YSLEER. The chain's CDR3 is CASSQDWASGPYEQYF. The CDR3 DNA sequence: TGCGCCAGCAGCCAAGATTGGGCTAGCGGGCCCTACGAGCAGTACTTC.

The chain employs TRBV18 and TRBJ2-1; the match to TRBD2 covers 10 bases. Trimming cost V 3 bases and J 3 bases; bases outside gene matches: 17. Germline CDR1 reads KGHSH; CDR2 reads LQKENI. CDR3 length equals 20 residues. The CDR3 DNA is TGTGCCAGCTCACCTAGATTTTTTAGTGTTGGGACTAGCGACTACAATGAGCAGTTCTTC. This gives the protein CASSPRFFSVGTSDYNEQFF.

This clone appeared a few times. V usage is TRBV11-3 and J usage is TRBJ2-7; TRBD1 aligns across 8 bases. V lost 1 base to trimming and J lost 0 bases; unmatched junction nucleotides: 5. This CDR3 is built from 16 residues. Per the germline V gene, CDR1 is SGHNT and CDR2 is YENEEA. The CDR3 region is CASSLGDRLISYEQYF. Written as DNA, the CDR3 is TGTGCCAGCAGCTTAGGGGACAGGTTAATCTCCTACGAGCAGTACTTC.

The chain uses TRBV28 and TRBJ2-7, with 9 nucleotides matching TRBD2. Germline V gives CDR1 MDHEN, CDR2 SYDVKM. After removal of 6 bases from V and 5 bases from J, the junction contained 5 bases not matched to a gene. The CDR3 runs to 13 residues. The DNA of the CDR3 is TGTGCCAGCAGCTCGGGACTAGCTGACGAGCAGTACTTC. Encoded protein: CASSSGLADEQYF.

In its sample, this clone was seen a few times. As DNA, the CDR3 is TGTGCCAGCGCCCGGGGTGACCAAGAGACCCAGTACTTC. Its translation is CASARGDQETQYF. The J gene is TRBJ2-5, the V gene TRBV18, with a tentative D call TRBD2 (5 bases). V was trimmed by 8 bases and J by 0 bases, leaving 10 bases between them. CDR1 and CDR2 (germline): KGHSH, LQKENI. The CDR3 is 13 residues long.